What follows are 11 T cell receptor beta chains derived from one specimen sequenced in a study of cytomegalovirus exposure and HLA in healthy donors. In the PCR, 60 Vbeta and 13 Jbeta primers were used. Sequenced by immunoSEQ multiplex PCR; TCRdb stores in-frame clones only, minus some. Of about 160,000 clones in the sample, about 72% were seen once. The sample was PBMCs. The source of these receptors is a man younger than 40 in good health and CMV-seropositive.

This chain connects TRBV2 to TRBJ1-1; 9 bases line up with TRBD1. The CDR3 contains 14 residues. Trimming cost V 6 bases and J 1 base; bases outside gene matches: 3. The V gene's germline CDR1 is SNHLY and CDR2 FYNNEI. The DNA for the CDR3 is TGTGCCAGCAGGGGACAGGGCGGGAACACTGAAGCTTTCTTT. It codes for CASRGQGGNTEAFF.

The chain recombines TRBV5-6 with TRBJ1-5; 8 bases agree with TRBD1. Germline loops: CDR1 SGHDT, CDR2 YYEEEE. The V and J ends lost 4 bases and 2 bases, in that order; junction bases with no gene match: 5. There are 15 residues in the CDR3. Here the CDR3 DNA reads TGTGCCAGCAGCCTGGACAGGGTTGGCAATCAGCCCCAGCATTTT. This codes for CASSLDRVGNQPQHF.

J is TRBJ1-5 and V is TRBV19; maybe TRBD1 (6 bases). This CDR3 region has 17 residues. Germline-derived CDR1 and CDR2 are LNHDA and SQIVND (reference sequence). Trimming shortened V by 1 base and J by 0 bases, and 13 bases separated the two germline ends. The CDR3 spells CASSIARTAYSNQPQHF. As DNA, the CDR3 is TGTGCCAGTAGTATAGCCCGGACAGCTTATAGCAATCAGCCCCAGCATTTT.

V and J are TRBV7-2 and TRBJ2-7, with D perhaps matching TRBD1 (6 bases). V was cut by 5 bases and J by 7 bases, with 24 bases left in between. The CDR3 is 16 amino acids. CDR1 is SGHTA and CDR2 is FQGNSA in the germline V gene. For the CDR3, the DNA is TGTGCCAGCAGCCCTCCGGGACACCGGCTGAGTGGAGAGCAGTACTTC. Amino acids: CASSPPGHRLSGEQYF.

The chain is built from TRBV30 and TRBJ1-6; no definite D call. The CDR3 consists of 15 residues. V gave up 0 bases and J gave up 6 bases, with 12 bases separating them. Germline V gives CDR1 GTSNPN, CDR2 SVGIG (reference sequence). CDR3 sequence reads: CAWSVKGARNSPLHF. CDR3 sequence (DNA): TGTGCCTGGAGTGTAAAGGGAGCCCGTAATTCACCCCTCCACTTT.

This clone was recorded a few times. V and J are TRBV10-3 and TRBJ1-4; 8 positions match TRBD1. This CDR3 has 14 residues. The germline V gene has CDR1 ENHRY and CDR2 SYGVKD. The trim removed 3 bases at V and 5 bases at J, leaving 2 bases unmatched. The CDR3 region has the DNA TGTGCCATCAGTGACGCAGGGGGCAATGAAAAACTGTTTTTT. As protein: CAISDAGGNEKLFF.

This chain uses TRBV29-1 with TRBJ2-3; D perhaps matches TRBD1 (5 bases). Germline CDR1 SQVTM, CDR2 ANQGSEA. The V and J ends lost 2 bases and 0 bases respectively, with 12 bases between them. The CDR3 loop spans 15 amino acids. Here the CDR3 reads CSVETRAASTDTQYF. The CDR3 region has the DNA TGCAGCGTTGAAACCAGGGCAGCTAGCACAGATACGCAGTATTTT.

This clone has more than one count but fewer than ten. V is TRBV5-6 and J is TRBJ2-7; 8 bases agree with TRBD1. Per the germline V gene, CDR1 is SGHDT and CDR2 is YYEEEE. V was clipped by 4 bases and J by 4 bases; unmatched bases: 7. The length of the CDR3 is 14 residues. The CDR3 DNA is TGTGCCAGCAGCATCCGGACAGGGTCTTACGAGCAGTACTTC. Its protein product is CASSIRTGSYEQYF. Full variable domain (outside the CDR3, taken from reference TRBV5-6 and TRBJ2-7): DAGVTQSPTHLIKTRGQQVTLRCSPKSGHDTVSWYQQALGQGPQFIFQYYEEEERQRGNFPDRFSGHQFPNYSSELNVNALLLGDSALYLCASSIRTGSYEQYFGPGTRLTVT.

The J gene is TRBJ1-6, the V gene TRBV7-9, with 8 bases aligning to TRBD1. This CDR3 has 15 residues. Unmatched junction bases numbered 5, after V lost 0 bases and J lost 10 bases. The germline CDR1 and CDR2 sequences are SEHNR and FQNEAQ (reference sequence). Here the CDR3 reads CASSLAQGARSPLHF. The DNA for the CDR3 is TGTGCCAGCAGCTTAGCGCAGGGGGCAAGGTCACCCCTCCACTTT.

CDR3 residues: CASSLTGTGDLAFF. DNA for the CDR3: TGTGCCAGCAGCTTAACGGGAACAGGGGATTTGGCTTTCTTT. The chain couples TRBV7-3 to TRBJ1-1, with TRBD1 matching 7 bases. CDR1 and CDR2 from the germline V gene are SGHTA and FQGTGA. Trimming removed 0 bases from V and 11 bases from J; junction bases left unmatched: 9. CDR3 length equals 14 residues. Complete variable domain (other parts from reference TRBV7-3 and TRBJ1-1): GAGVSQTPSNKVTEKGKYVELRCDPISGHTALYWYRQSLGQGPEFLIYFQGTGAADDSGLPNDRFFAVRPEGSVSTLKIQRTERGDSAVYLCASSLTGTGDLAFFGQGTRLTVV.

This clone has only a few counts. The J gene is TRBJ2-3, the V gene TRBV5-1; TRBD1 might be the D (5 bases). The CDR3 length is 15 residues. The V end was cut by 1 base, the J end by 1 base, with 10 bases between. Germline CDR1 SGHRS, CDR2 YFSETQ. CDR3 sequence (DNA): TGCGCCAGCAGCTTGCAGGGTGACCGCACAGATACGCAGTATTTT. As protein: CASSLQGDRTDTQYF.